This note documents a single T cell receptor (beta chain) sequence. Enrollees, about 18 to 89 years old, lived in 24 US areas. Participant-given clinical history determined each cohort assignment. This CDR3 is 17 amino acids long. Germline-derived CDR1 and CDR2 are SGDLS and YYNGEE. V was trimmed by 2 bases and J by 0 bases, leaving 15 bases between them. This sample stems from a study of blood T cell repertoires in COVID-19. As for the study in general: Material from acute and convalescent COVID-19 was sourced from the United States, Italy and Spain. The analysed material was cDNA or gDNA that came from T cells, B-cell-depleted T cells, or PBMCs.

Assay: immunoSEQ multiplex PCR; the TCRdb copy retains only in-frame clones and omits some. The sample holds 230,000 or so clones; about nine tenths are singletons and the top ten take less than 4.5%. V usage is TRBV9 and J usage is TRBJ1-3; no definite D call. The sequencing sample was made of PBMCs or T cells enriched from blood (not recorded which). The source is a woman aged 40 to 55 with acute COVID-19. The DNA of the CDR3 is TGTGCCAGCAGCGTCAAACCCGAGGGTCGCTCTGGAAACACCATATATTTT. Its protein is CASSVKPEGRSGNTIYF.